These T cell receptor beta chains were read from a single sample in a study of cytomegalovirus exposure and HLA in healthy donors. The method was immunoSEQ multiplex PCR; TCRdb's version includes in-frame clones alone and lacks a portion of them. The repertoire holds around 210,000 clones, with roughly 80% as singletons. Material: PBMCs. The receptor source for this set is a woman aged 40 to 50 in good health and CMV-seronegative. Each CDR3 is given with its conserved first and last residue. D genes are given only for firm matches. Only some rows state a clone size, as once, few, many or a class for expanded clones.

CASSQEESGYTF,TGTGCCAGCAGCCAAGAGGAGTCTGGCTACACCTTC,.,.,TRBV7-3,TRBJ1-2
CASNNRGTNEKLFF,TGTGCCAGCAACAACAGGGGAACTAATGAAAAACTGTTTTTT,TRBD1,.,TRBV11-2,TRBJ1-4
CASSFTGHSGANVLTF,TGTGCCAGCAGTTTTACAGGGCACTCTGGGGCCAACGTCCTGACTTTC,.,.,TRBV28,TRBJ2-6
CASSLSEPYEQYF,TGTGCCAGCAGTTTATCGGAGCCGTACGAGCAGTACTTC,.,few,TRBV27,TRBJ2-7
CASSASSGSNYEQFF,TGTGCCAGCAGTGCCTCTAGCGGGAGTAACTATGAGCAGTTCTTC,TRBD2,.,TRBV6-5,TRBJ2-1
CASSLVADSNQPQHF,TGTGCCAGCAGCTTGGTGGCAGATAGCAATCAGCCCCAGCATTTT,.,.,TRBV5-8,TRBJ1-5
CASSLSSSPTDTQYF,TGTGCCAGCAGTTTATCGTCGTCCCCCACAGATACGCAGTATTTT,.,.,TRBV27,TRBJ2-3
CASSIAPGIGDTQYF,TGTGCCAGTAGTATAGCACCCGGGATTGGAGATACGCAGTATTTT,.,.,TRBV19,TRBJ2-3
CASSLTPGGNGYTF,TGTGCCAGCAGCTTAACGCCGGGGGGTAATGGCTACACCTTC,.,once,TRBV7-3,TRBJ1-2
CASSLGTDGYTF,TGTGCCAGCAGCCTCGGGACAGATGGCTACACCTTC,TRBD1,.,TRBV11-2,TRBJ1-2
CASSSGGLGEQYF,TGCGCCAGCAGCTCGGGGGGACTGGGCGAGCAGTACTTC,TRBD2,.,TRBV10-1,TRBJ2-7
CASSFTRIAGGAPNEQFF,TGCGCCAGCAGCTTTACCCGAATAGCGGGAGGGGCCCCCAATGAGCAGTTCTTC,TRBD2,.,TRBV5-1,TRBJ2-1
CSVASRGNTEAFF,TGCAGCGTTGCGTCCAGGGGGAACACTGAAGCTTTCTTT,.,.,TRBV29-1,TRBJ1-1
CASSPQVETSGNQKRFF,TGTGCCAGCAGCCCCCAAGTCGAGACTAGCGGGAACCAAAAGCGGTTCTTC,TRBD2,.,TRBV4-2,TRBJ2-1
CSVALTANTEAFF,TGCAGCGTGGCACTGACAGCGAACACTGAAGCTTTCTTT,.,.,TRBV29-1,TRBJ1-1
CAISEGQNTYEQYF,TGTGCCATCAGTGAAGGACAGAACACCTACGAGCAGTACTTC,.,.,TRBV10-3,TRBJ2-7
CASTLGGLAGNTIYF,TGTGCCAGCACCCTAGGGGGATTAGCTGGAAACACCATATATTTT,.,.,TRBV28,TRBJ1-3
CASSSSSSYNEQFF,TGTGCCAGCAGTTCTAGCAGTTCCTACAATGAGCAGTTCTTC,.,.,TRBV28,TRBJ2-1
CASSHSGQQIKEKLFF,TGCGCCAGCAGCCATTCGGGACAGCAAATAAAGGAAAAACTGTTTTTT,TRBD1,.,TRBV5-1,TRBJ1-4
CAISSGISTDTQYF,TGTGCCATCTCTAGCGGGATAAGCACAGATACGCAGTATTTT,TRBD2,.,TRBV2,TRBJ2-3
CASTRQAGDREQFF,TGTGCCAGCACCCGCCAGGCGGGCGACCGAGAGCAGTTCTTC,.,.,TRBV6-5,TRBJ2-1
CASSSVAGDGETQYF,TGCGCCAGCAGCTCTGTAGCGGGAGATGGAGAGACCCAGTACTTC,TRBD2,.,TRBV5-1,TRBJ2-5
CASSFSSENEQFF,TGTGCCAGCAGTTTTTCCAGCGAGAATGAGCAGTTCTTC,.,.,TRBV27,TRBJ2-1
CASSPGLADNEQFF,TGCGCCAGCAGCCCGGGACTAGCGGACAATGAGCAGTTCTTC,TRBD2,.,TRBV5-1,TRBJ2-1
CASSEGNTEAFF,TGTGCCAGCAGCGAGGGGAACACTGAAGCTTTCTTT,.,.,TRBV7-9,TRBJ1-1
CASSLGPGLAPSTDTQYF,TGTGCCAGCAGTCTGGGACCGGGACTAGCCCCGAGCACAGATACGCAGTATTTT,TRBD2,.,TRBV27,TRBJ2-3
CASTALFDRNEKLFF,TGTGCCAGCACCGCCCTCTTCGACAGAAATGAAAAACTGTTTTTT,.,.,TRBV2,TRBJ1-4
CASSLRRVRGYGYTF,TGTGCCAGCAGCCTAAGAAGGGTCAGGGGCTATGGCTACACCTTC,.,once,TRBV7-3,TRBJ1-2
CATRDRENIQYF,TGTGCCACCAGGGACAGAGAAAACATTCAGTACTTC,TRBD1,.,TRBV28,TRBJ2-4
CASSFEAGGGDTQYF,TGTGCCAGCAGTTTCGAAGCGGGAGGGGGAGATACGCAGTATTTT,TRBD2,.,TRBV6-6,TRBJ2-3
CASSLVKNGGSPLKAFF,TGTGCCAGCAGTTTAGTTAAAAACGGCGGTTCCCCCCTTAAAGCTTTCTTT,.,.,TRBV28,TRBJ1-1
CARSRGGAGKKGSATNEKLFF,TGTGCCAGAAGCCGAGGAGGGGCTGGAAAAAAAGGGAGTGCAACTAATGAAAAACTGTTTTTT,.,.,TRBV5-3,TRBJ1-4
CASSYAGTGSYEQYF,TGTGCCAGCAGTTACGCCGGGACAGGGTCGTACGAGCAGTACTTC,TRBD1,few,TRBV6-5,TRBJ2-7
CASSEPGTGNQPQHF,TGCGCCAGCAGTGAGCCCGGGACAGGTAATCAGCCCCAGCATTTT,TRBD1,.,TRBV10-2,TRBJ1-5
CASSSGLAVPGGELFF,TGCGCCAGCAGCTCGGGACTAGCGGTTCCGGGCGGGGAGCTGTTTTTT,TRBD2,.,TRBV5-1,TRBJ2-2
CASRQGGATEAFF,TGCGCCAGCAGACAGGGGGGGGCCACCGAAGCTTTCTTT,TRBD1,.,TRBV5-1,TRBJ1-1
CASSQGGLAGDTGELFF,TGTGCCAGCAGCCAAGGCGGACTAGCGGGAGACACCGGGGAGCTGTTTTTT,TRBD2,.,TRBV4-2,TRBJ2-2
CASRSRAGYTQPQHF,TGTGCCAGCAGAAGCCGGGCAGGGTATACCCAGCCCCAGCATTTT,.,.,TRBV28,TRBJ1-5
CASSSLVWTGDEQFF,TGTGCCAGCAGTAGCCTCGTCTGGACAGGTGATGAGCAGTTCTTC,TRBD1,few,TRBV28,TRBJ2-1
CASSQTPGQGVADTQYF,TGTGCCAGCAGCCAGACACCGGGACAGGGTGTGGCAGATACGCAGTATTTT,TRBD1,.,TRBV4-2,TRBJ2-3
CASARSLAGGDWEQFF,TGTGCCAGCGCACGCTCCCTAGCGGGAGGGGACTGGGAGCAGTTCTTC,TRBD2,.,TRBV9,TRBJ2-1
CASSVLGAAGNTIYF,TGTGCCAGCAGCGTACTGGGGGCGGCTGGAAACACCATATATTTT,.,.,TRBV9,TRBJ1-3